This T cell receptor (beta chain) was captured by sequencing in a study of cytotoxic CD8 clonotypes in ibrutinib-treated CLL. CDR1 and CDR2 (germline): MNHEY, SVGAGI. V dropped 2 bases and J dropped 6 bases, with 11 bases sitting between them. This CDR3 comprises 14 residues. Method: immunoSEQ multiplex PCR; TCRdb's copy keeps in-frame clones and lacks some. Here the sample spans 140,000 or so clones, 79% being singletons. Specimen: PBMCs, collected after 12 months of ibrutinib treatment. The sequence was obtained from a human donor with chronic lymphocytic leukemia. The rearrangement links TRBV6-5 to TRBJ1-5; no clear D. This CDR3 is CASSYHPGGQPQHF. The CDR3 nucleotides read TGTGCCAGCAGTTACCACCCGGGAGGTCAGCCCCAGCATTTT.